Shown below are 24 T cell receptor beta chains from a single sample sequenced in a study of blood T cell repertoires in COVID-19. Only in-frame clones appear in the TCRdb table, and some are missing; sequencing was by immunoSEQ multiplex PCR. Here the sample spans under 250,000 clones, 82% being singletons. Material for sequencing was peripheral blood. These receptors were collected from a woman in her seventies with COVID-19, enrolled during active disease.

This chain joins TRBV28 and TRBJ2-1; TRBD2 might be the D (5 bases). Germline CDR1 and CDR2: MDHEN and SYDVKM. This CDR3 spans 14 amino acids. Trimming pared 5 bases from V and 3 bases from J, leaving 11 bases between. DNA of the CDR3: TGTGCCAGCAGTGTTATTGGAGGCTACAATGAGCAGTTCTTC. This encodes CASSVIGGYNEQFF.

This chain joins TRBV30 and TRBJ1-1; D is unclear. Per germline, CDR1 GTSNPN and CDR2 SVGIG (reference sequence). The CDR3 sequence is 13 residues long. Between the trimmed V and J ends, which lost 0 bases and 1 base, there was a span of 6 bases. CDR3 loop: CAWSVEGNTEAFF. CDR3 DNA: TGTGCCTGGAGTGTTGAGGGGAACACTGAAGCTTTCTTT.

The rearrangement links TRBV7-9 to TRBJ1-4; TRBD1 is a possible D gene (5 bases). Trimming cost V 5 bases and J 6 bases, with 16 bases left between them. There are 15 residues in the CDR3. The germline CDR1 and CDR2 sequences are SEHNR and FQNEAQ (reference sequence). The CDR3: CASSQNTGGDEKLFF. The CDR3, as DNA: TGTGCCAGCAGCCAAAACACCGGGGGAGATGAAAAACTGTTTTTT.

This rearrangement joins TRBV9 to TRBJ2-7, with D hard to call. V lost 0 bases, J lost 3 bases, and 13 bases lay in between. CDR1 is SGDLS, CDR2 YYNGEE, per germline. This CDR3 has 15 amino acids. CDR3 sequence reads: CASSVEQGAIYEQYF. As DNA, the CDR3 is TGTGCCAGCAGCGTAGAACAAGGAGCCATCTACGAGCAGTACTTC. Filled out from reference TRBV9 and TRBJ2-7, the complete variable domain reads DSGVTQTPKHLITATGQRVTLRCSPRSGDLSVYWYQQSLDQGLQFLIQYYNGEERAKGNILERFSAQQFPDLHSELNLSSLELGDSALYFCASSVEQGAIYEQYFGPGTRLTVT.

V is TRBV10-3 and J is TRBJ1-1; 7 bases are a match to TRBD1. This CDR3 spans 14 amino acids. Germline assignment: CDR1 ENHRY and CDR2 SYGVKD. The ends lost 6 bases at V and 4 bases at J; junction bases unmatched: 8. CDR3 region: CAISEQGRVTEAFF. DNA for the CDR3: TGTGCCATCAGCGAACAGGGGCGCGTCACTGAAGCTTTCTTT.

This rearrangement joins TRBV4-1 to TRBJ2-2; D gene ambiguous. V was trimmed by 4 bases and J by 1 base, leaving 13 bases between them. The germline CDR1 and CDR2 sequences are MGHRA and YSYEKL. This CDR3 spans 16 amino acids. The CDR3 DNA is TGCGCCAGCAGCCTCTCTCCGGCAGGGAACACCGGGGAGCTGTTTTTT. Residues: CASSLSPAGNTGELFF.

The chain recombines TRBV11-3 with TRBJ2-1; TRBD1 is a possible D gene (6 bases). CDR1 is SGHNT, CDR2 YENEEA, per germline. The V end lost 0 bases, the J end lost 1 base, and 7 bases lay between the germline ends. This CDR3 region has 15 residues. The CDR3 here is CASSLEQGSYNEQFF. The CDR3 region has the DNA TGTGCCAGCAGCTTAGAACAGGGTTCCTACAATGAGCAGTTCTTC.

The chain recombines TRBV7-9 with TRBJ2-3; no clear D gene. The CDR3 has 14 residues. Germline CDR1 is SEHNR and CDR2 is FQNEAQ (reference sequence). Trimming stripped 5 bases from V and 2 bases from J, with 11 bases between. The CDR3 DNA reads TGTGCCAGCAGCCCCTCCGGGTCCACAGATACGCAGTATTTT. It is translated as CASSPSGSTDTQYF.

The chain has TRBV6-6 and TRBJ2-1; 8 bases fit TRBD2. Germline-derived CDR1 and CDR2 are MNHNY and SVGAGI (reference sequence). Trimming took 6 bases from V and 2 from J; bases not matched to a gene: 6. The CDR3 has 15 residues. CDR3 bases: TGTGCCAGCAGACCCGGGACTAGTCCCTACAATGAGCAGTTCTTC. It is translated as CASRPGTSPYNEQFF.

The V and J genes are TRBV9 and TRBJ1-2; 9 nucleotides match TRBD1. The CDR3 runs to 15 residues. Looked up from germline, CDR1 is SGDLS and CDR2 is YYNGEE. Trimming took 4 bases from V and 7 from J; bases not matched to a gene: 11. The CDR3 nucleotides read TGTGCCAGCAGCCCCACAGGACAGGGGACGGGTGGCTACACCTTC. It specifies CASSPTGQGTGGYTF.

The chain has TRBV19 and TRBJ1-6; TRBD1 agrees at 9 bases. Per the germline V gene, CDR1 is LNHDA and CDR2 is SQIVND (reference sequence). J was trimmed by 5 bases and V by 10 bases; bases with no gene match: 3. The CDR3 totals 13 residues. The CDR3 loop is CATGQGNNSPLHF. The CDR3 bases are TGTGCCACAGGACAGGGGAATAATTCACCCCTCCACTTT.

The chain combines TRBV6-5 with TRBJ2-3; D perhaps matches TRBD2 (6 bases). CDR1 is MNHEY and CDR2 is SVGAGI in the germline V gene. The CDR3 runs to 16 residues. V dropped 0 bases and J dropped 2 bases, with 12 bases sitting between them. Written as DNA, the CDR3 is TGTGCCAGCAGTTACTCCCCGGCGGGGAACACAGATACGCAGTATTTT. As protein: CASSYSPAGNTDTQYF.

As DNA, the CDR3 is TGTGCCAGTAGTATGGCGGCCGTGCAGTACTTC. Its protein is CASSMAAVQYF. The chain employs TRBV19 and TRBJ2-7; no firm D call. Germline CDR1 is LNHDA and CDR2 is SQIVND (reference sequence). The CDR3 has 11 residues. V was clipped by 3 bases and J by 9 bases, with 9 bases between them.

The count of this clone is one. V gene TRBV5-1 combines with J gene TRBJ1-4; no firm D call. CDR1 is SGHRS, CDR2 YFSETQ, per germline. The CDR3 contains 16 residues. Trimming pared 2 bases from V and 0 bases from J, leaving 11 bases between. The CDR3 coding sequence is TGCGCCAGCAGCTTTGGAAGCCTAGCAACTAATGAAAAACTGTTTTTT. Its translation is CASSFGSLATNEKLFF.

This clone occurred a few times. The V gene is TRBV29-1, the J gene TRBJ1-2; D possibly corresponds to TRBD1 (5 bases). Trimming shortened V by 6 bases and J by 7 bases, and 9 bases separated the two germline ends. Germline V gene lookup returns CDR1 SQVTM and CDR2 ANQGSEA. The CDR3 consists of 10 residues. The CDR3: CSVWTPGYTF. DNA for the CDR3: TGCAGCGTATGGACACCTGGCTACACCTTC.

Details on this clone: Different DNA sequences within this sample yield the same CDR3. V is TRBV6-2 or TRBV6-3 and J is TRBJ2-1; no clear D. The CDR3 extends over 11 amino acids. V was clipped by 4 bases and J by 7 bases, with 5 bases between them. The germline V gene encodes CDR1 MNHEY and CDR2 SVGEGT. The CDR3 is CASSSRNEQFF. The CDR3 DNA is TGTGCCAGCAGTTCGAGGAATGAGCAGTTCTTC.

This clone was seen only a few times. The V gene is TRBV11-2, the J gene TRBJ1-1; 10 bases are shared with TRBD1. The CDR3 consists of 13 residues. Germline trimming cut 5 bases from V and 4 bases from J; bases unmatched to any gene: 1. Germline-derived CDR1 and CDR2 are SGHAT and FQNNGV. The CDR3 spells CASSRDRGTEAFF. For the CDR3, the DNA is TGTGCCAGCAGCCGGGACAGGGGCACTGAAGCTTTCTTT.

In its sample, this clone was seen a few times. The chain is built from TRBV12-3 or TRBV12-4 and TRBJ1-4; no clear D gene. The CDR3 length is 13 residues. Trimming removed 2 bases from V and 8 bases from J, with 9 bases in between. The CDR3 is CASSLMAGEKLFF. For the CDR3, the DNA is TGTGCCAGCAGTTTAATGGCGGGGGAAAAACTGTTTTTT.

The chain couples TRBV6-2 or TRBV6-3 to TRBJ1-1; 7 bases map to TRBD1. Looked up from germline, CDR1 is MNHEY and CDR2 is SVGEGT. The CDR3 loop spans 15 amino acids. J was trimmed by 3 bases and V by 2 bases; bases with no gene match: 6. CDR3 loop: CASSYPTGVDTEAFF. The CDR3 coding sequence is TGTGCCAGCAGTTACCCTACAGGGGTGGACACTGAAGCTTTCTTT.

This clone turned up a few times. The chain uses TRBV29-1 and TRBJ2-7; the D gene is possibly TRBD1 (6 bases). CDR1 SQVTM and CDR2 ANQGSEA come from the germline V gene. The germline V and J ends were trimmed by 3 bases and 0 bases, with 6 bases remaining between them. The length of the CDR3 is 12 residues. In nucleotides, the CDR3 is TGCAGCGTTGAGGACAGCTCCTACGAGCAGTACTTC. Translating it yields CSVEDSSYEQYF.

This clone appeared a few times. This chain uses TRBV29-1 with TRBJ2-3, with D maybe TRBD2 (5 bases). This CDR3 comprises 15 residues. V was trimmed by 1 base and J by 4 bases, leaving 15 bases between them. The germline V gene encodes CDR1 SQVTM and CDR2 ANQGSEA. The CDR3 loop is CSVEVRSRGSDTQYF. The CDR3 region has the DNA TGCAGCGTTGAAGTAAGGTCTCGGGGATCAGATACGCAGTATTTT.

Ten or more counts support this clone. This chain links TRBV11-2 with TRBJ2-1, with D perhaps TRBD1 (5 bases). The CDR3 loop spans 12 amino acids. V lost 6 bases and J lost 6, with 9 bases in between. Germline V CDR1 and CDR2: SGHAT, FQNNGV. The CDR3 nucleotides read TGTGCCAGCAGGTATAGGGGCAATGAGCAGTTCTTC. Translation: CASRYRGNEQFF.

The DNA of the CDR3 is TGTGCCAGCAGCTTGGGACACTCCTACGAGCAGTACTTC. Protein product: CASSLGHSYEQYF. This chain links TRBV7-9 with TRBJ2-7, with a possible D match to TRBD1 (6 bases). V was shortened by 3 bases and J by 0 bases, with 6 bases between the two germline ends. From germline, CDR1 is SEHNR and CDR2 FQNEAQ (reference sequence). This CDR3 is 13 amino acids long.

The J gene is TRBJ2-1, the V gene TRBV28, with a possible D match to TRBD2 (6 bases). The CDR3 is 15 residues long. CDR1 and CDR2 (germline): MDHEN, SYDVKM. V shed 10 bases and J shed 4 bases, with 20 bases lying between them. CDR3 loop: CATLREVSGYNEQFF. The CDR3, as DNA: TGTGCCACCCTGAGGGAGGTTAGCGGATACAATGAGCAGTTCTTC.